This T cell receptor (beta chain) stems from a study of CD8+CD57+ T cells in acquired aplastic anemia. Study background: The average for DNA from sorted CD4+ and CD8+ cells was roughly 3 ug.

Patients included in sequencing had previously demonstrated CD8+CD57+ cell expansion by flow cytometry. All patients were therapy-naive when blood was sampled. Germline V CDR1 and CDR2: DFQATT, SNEGSKA (reference sequence). This CDR3 comprises 14 residues. Between the trimmed V and J ends, which lost 6 bases and 3 bases, there was a span of 16 bases. Both TCR beta VDJ combination and CDR3 sequence profiling were carried out. Genomic DNA was the template for this profiling. MiXCR, run by TCRdb on the reads, gives a single entry per CDR3 protein. Of about 180,000 distinct CDR3 sequences listed, 63% are singletons. As to this clonotype: Antigen specificity is unknown.

General study results and limits: Patients had under 30 CD8+ CDR3 sequences in common with controls (the shared set).

This chain uses TRBV20-1 with TRBJ2-3; no clear D gene. Specimen: sorted CD4+, CD8+, or CD8+CD57+ T cells (not recorded which) from PBMCs. This receptor was obtained from a human donor with aplastic anemia. The chain's CDR3 is CSAPVGMRTDTQYF. Written as DNA, the CDR3 is TGCAGTGCGCCGGTTGGGATGAGGACAGATACGCAGTATTTT.